The 23 T cell receptor beta chains listed next were all sequenced from one sample in a study of blood T cell repertoires in COVID-19. Using immunoSEQ multiplex PCR, the repertoire was profiled, and TCRdb retains in-frame clones only, with some absent. The sample yields about 180,000 clones, around 90% seen once. Material for sequencing was PBMCs or T cells enriched from blood (not recorded which). All receptors derive from a woman aged 18-35 years who had recovered from COVID-19.

The chain employs TRBV28 and TRBJ1-3, with D tentatively TRBD1 (5 bases). The ends were cut back, 5 bases at V and 3 bases at J, with 8 bases in the middle. The CDR3 loop spans 13 amino acids. Per the germline V gene, CDR1 is MDHEN and CDR2 is SYDVKM. CDR3 loop: CASSRGDGNTIYF. The CDR3 region has the DNA TGTGCCAGCAGTCGGGGGGATGGAAACACCATATATTTT.

V is TRBV11-2 and J is TRBJ2-1; 9 positions match TRBD2. This CDR3 contains 16 residues. Per the germline V gene, CDR1 is SGHAT and CDR2 is FQNNGV. J was trimmed by 4 bases and V by 3 bases; bases with no gene match: 7. CDR3 residues: CASSFTGAGGYNEQFF. The CDR3 DNA follows: TGTGCCAGCAGCTTCACTGGAGCGGGGGGTTACAATGAGCAGTTCTTC.

This sequence joins TRBV10-1 and TRBJ2-7, with 11 bases lining up with TRBD2. CDR3 length: 14 amino acids. After removal of 4 bases from V and 2 bases from J, the junction contained 1 base not matched to a gene. Germline V gene sequence: CDR1 WNHNN, CDR2 SYGVQD (reference sequence). The CDR3 is CASSAGLAAYEQYF. The CDR3 DNA is TGCGCCAGCAGTGCGGGACTAGCGGCCTACGAGCAGTACTTC.

The table lists this clone with many counts. The rearrangement joins TRBV4-3 to TRBJ1-4, with 9 bases aligning to TRBD1. The CDR3 runs 19 residues. From germline, CDR1 is LGHNA and CDR2 YSLEER. The V gene end was trimmed by 2 bases and the J gene end by 0 bases; junction bases not matched to a gene: 10. The CDR3 reads CASSQLTGTGTSTNEKLFF. The CDR3 DNA follows: TGCGCCAGCAGCCAATTAACCGGGACAGGGACCTCAACTAATGAAAAACTGTTTTTT.

The V gene is TRBV6-5, the J gene TRBJ2-7; D is unclear. The CDR3 consists of 14 residues. Germline CDR1 MNHEY, CDR2 SVGAGI. Trimming removed 7 bases at V and 5 bases at J, with 18 bases between. This CDR3 reads CASTPRVEYNEQYF. DNA for the CDR3: TGTGCCAGCACCCCTCGGGTCGAGTATAACGAGCAGTACTTC.

The chain is built from TRBV10-3 and TRBJ2-2, with D possibly being TRBD1 (5 bases). V lost 2 bases and J lost 3, with 19 bases in between. The CDR3 runs 18 residues. CDR1 and CDR2 (germline): ENHRY, SYGVKD. CDR3 region: CAISERSPQGGDTGELFF. DNA of the CDR3: TGTGCCATCAGTGAGCGGAGTCCCCAGGGTGGGGACACCGGGGAGCTGTTTTTT.

The V and J genes are TRBV3-1 (or the pseudogene TRBV3-2) and TRBJ1-1, with 7 bases identical to TRBD1. Unmatched junction bases numbered 5, after V lost 5 bases and J lost 5 bases. The CDR3 runs 13 residues. Germline V CDR1 and CDR2: LGHDT, YNNKEL (reference sequence). The CDR3, as DNA: TGTGCCAGCAGCAGACAGGGCGGGACTGAAGCTTTCTTT. It encodes CASSRQGGTEAFF.

This chain joins TRBV27 and TRBJ1-5, with 10 bases that match TRBD1. Germline-derived CDR1 and CDR2 are MNHEY and SMNVEV (reference sequence). After removal of 3 bases from V and 4 bases from J, the junction contained 0 bases not matched to a gene. The CDR3 has 14 amino acids. The CDR3 DNA is TGTGCCAGCAGTTTGGACAGGGGGAATCAGCCCCAGCATTTT. Residues: CASSLDRGNQPQHF.

This chain connects TRBV5-1 to TRBJ1-1; 9 bases line up with TRBD1. Per germline, CDR1 SGHRS and CDR2 YFSETQ. CDR3 length equals 15 residues. V lost 0 bases and J lost 6; bases outside the gene matches: 6. CDR3: CASSLGTGVGAEAFF. The CDR3 coding sequence is TGCGCCAGCAGCTTGGGGACAGGGGTCGGCGCTGAAGCTTTCTTT.

This chain joins TRBV28 and TRBJ2-7; D is possibly TRBD1 (6 bases). This CDR3 comprises 15 residues. Germline values: CDR1 MDHEN, CDR2 SYDVKM. CDR3 DNA: TGTGCGAGCCTCCCCACGACAGGCCAGGCTTACGAGCAGTACTTC. Encoded protein: CASLPTTGQAYEQYF.

The chain is built from TRBV21-1 and TRBJ2-4; TRBD1, the D gene given by the table, was not confirmed from the DNA. TRBV21-1 counts as a pseudogene. This CDR3 contains 16 residues. The chain's CDR3 is CASSKDRGRAKNIQYF. For the CDR3, the DNA is TGTGCCAGCAGCAAGGACAGGGGAAGAGCCAAAAACATTCAGTACTTC.

This sequence joins TRBV13 and TRBJ2-5; TRBD1 aligns across 7 bases. The J segment lost 0 bases and the V segment lost 5 bases, leaving 9 bases of the junction unmatched. CDR3 length equals 16 residues. Germline assignment: CDR1 PRHDT and CDR2 FYEKMQ (reference sequence). This CDR3 is CASSPGQNPYQETQYF. The DNA for the CDR3 is TGTGCCAGCAGCCCGGGACAGAACCCGTACCAAGAGACCCAGTACTTC. Full variable domain (remainder filled in from reference TRBV13 and TRBJ2-5): AAGVIQSPRHLIKEKRETATLKCYPIPRHDTVYWYQQGPGQDPQFLISFYEKMQSDKGSIPDRFSAQQFSDYHSELNMSSLELGDSALYFCASSPGQNPYQETQYFGPGTRLLVL.

V gene TRBV2 combines with J gene TRBJ2-7; TRBD2 agrees at 7 bases. There are 14 residues in the CDR3. The ends lost 5 bases at V and 3 bases at J; junction bases unmatched: 7. In germline, CDR1 is SNHLY, CDR2 FYNNEI. CDR3 DNA sequence: TGTGCCAGCAGTTTCAAGCGGGAAGGCTACGAGCAGTACTTC. Residues: CASSFKREGYEQYF.

This clone was counted once. This chain joins TRBV28 and TRBJ2-1, with 9 bases fitting TRBD1. The germline V gene has CDR1 MDHEN and CDR2 SYDVKM. CDR3 length: 15 amino acids. With 6 bases clipped from V and 0 bases from J, the junction kept 3 bases outside the gene matches. CDR3 loop: CASRTTGGSYNEQFF. The CDR3 DNA follows: TGTGCCAGCAGGACGACAGGGGGCTCCTACAATGAGCAGTTCTTC.

This rearrangement joins TRBV7-2 to TRBJ1-6; D call uncertain. The CDR3 covers 16 residues. V was cut by 0 bases and J by 0 bases, with 6 bases left in between. In germline, CDR1 is SGHTA, CDR2 FQGNSA. CDR3 in DNA: TGTGCCAGCAGCTTAGCCGTTAGCTCCTATAATTCACCCCTCCACTTT. Its protein product is CASSLAVSSYNSPLHF.

V usage is TRBV5-1 and J usage is TRBJ2-3, with unresolved D. Trimming took 4 bases from V and 0 from J, leaving 9 bases between them. Per the germline V gene, CDR1 is SGHRS and CDR2 is YFSETQ. The CDR3 totals 14 residues. The CDR3 here is CASSALASTDTQYF. Written as DNA, the CDR3 is TGCGCCAGCAGCGCCCTCGCGAGCACAGATACGCAGTATTTT.

The chain's CDR3 is CASSAAPGTSNEQFF. Written as DNA, the CDR3 is TGTGCCAGCAGCGCCGCCCCCGGGACAAGCAATGAGCAGTTCTTC. The chain recombines TRBV9 with TRBJ2-1, with a possible D match to TRBD1 (6 bases). The CDR3 spans 15 residues. V was shortened by 3 bases and J by 6 bases, with 16 bases between the two germline ends. Germline loops: CDR1 SGDLS, CDR2 YYNGEE.

The chain couples TRBV3-1 (or the pseudogene TRBV3-2) to TRBJ2-1; 8 nucleotides agree with TRBD2. Germline trimming cut 4 bases from V and 9 bases from J; bases unmatched to any gene: 5. The CDR3 runs 13 residues. CDR1 is LGHDT and CDR2 is YNNKEL in the germline V gene (reference sequence). For the CDR3, the DNA is TGTGCCAGCAGCCTCGGGACTAGTTTTGAGCAGTTCTTC. This encodes CASSLGTSFEQFF.

The gene calls are TRBV18 and TRBJ1-1; the D gene is possibly TRBD1 (5 bases). V was shortened by 3 bases and J by 0 bases, with 11 bases between the two germline ends. Germline V lookup: CDR1 KGHSH, CDR2 LQKENI. The CDR3 runs to 15 residues. The CDR3 protein is CASSPPGGLNTEAFF. For the CDR3, the DNA is TGTGCCAGCTCACCCCCGGGGGGTTTGAACACTGAAGCTTTCTTT.

V gene TRBV7-8 combines with J gene TRBJ1-2; no clear D gene. Germline loops: CDR1 SGHVS, CDR2 FQNEAQ. The CDR3 consists of 17 residues. The ends were cut back, 4 bases at V and 7 bases at J, with 25 bases in the middle. The CDR3 DNA is TGTGCCAGCAGCTCCACCCCTCGCGGTGGCCCTTTTGGTGGCTACACCTTC. Protein: CASSSTPRGGPFGGYTF.

As for this clone: In the same sample, other DNA sequences code for this CDR3. The rearrangement joins TRBV2 to TRBJ2-2; 9 bases are a match to TRBD1. Per germline, CDR1 SNHLY and CDR2 FYNNEI. The CDR3 length is 14 residues. After removal of 6 bases from V and 5 bases from J, the junction contained 4 bases not matched to a gene. CDR3 in DNA: TGTGCCAGCAGGACAGGGGGGGGGACCGGGGAGCTGTTTTTT. Protein sequence: CASRTGGGTGELFF.

Sample share makes this clone medium-sized. This chain joins TRBV7-6 and TRBJ1-5; 10 bases fit TRBD1. The CDR3 loop spans 15 amino acids. CDR1 is SGHVS, CDR2 FNYEAQ, per germline. V shed 5 bases, J shed 7 bases, and the junction held 8 bases outside the gene matches. Written as DNA, the CDR3 is TGTGCCAGCAGCCCGGGACAGGGGCTGGGGCAGCCCCAGCATTTT. Translation gives CASSPGQGLGQPQHF.

The chain uses TRBV30 and TRBJ1-6; tentatively, D is TRBD1 (6 bases). V lost 8 bases and J lost 6, with 20 bases in between. The CDR3 totals 15 residues. The germline V gene has CDR1 GTSNPN and CDR2 SVGIG (reference sequence). The CDR3 protein is CAGRYLGALNSPLHF. CDR3 DNA sequence: TGTGCCGGGCGGTACTTGGGGGCCCTTAATTCACCCCTCCACTTT.